The 27 T cell receptor beta chains below all came from one sample that was sequenced in a study of blood T cell repertoires in COVID-19. TCRdb keeps only in-frame clones here, not all; method: immunoSEQ multiplex PCR. The sample records some 460,000 clones, roughly 89% being singletons. The specimen was peripheral blood. The receptors shown here come from a woman aged 30 to 39 with acute or convalescent COVID-19.

The chain is built from TRBV7-2 and TRBJ2-7; 7 positions agree with TRBD2. V dropped 1 base and J dropped 2; count of bases not matched to a gene: 5. Germline values: CDR1 SGHTA, CDR2 FQGNSA. This CDR3 is built from 15 residues. CDR3 amino acids: CASSLGLAVTYEQYF. The DNA of the CDR3 is TGTGCCAGCAGCTTAGGACTAGCTGTGACCTACGAGCAGTACTTC.

This chain connects TRBV19 to TRBJ2-5, with D maybe TRBD2 (6 bases). This CDR3 is 15 amino acids long. CDR1 is LNHDA, CDR2 SQIVND, per germline (reference sequence). Trimming took off 1 base at V and 2 bases at J, with 11 bases between the two ends. CDR3 sequence: CASSIGGGGQETQYF. CDR3 DNA: TGTGCCAGTAGTATAGGTGGTGGGGGGCAAGAGACCCAGTACTTC.

This chain links TRBV11-3 with TRBJ2-3, with 14 bases matching TRBD2. V dropped 4 bases and J dropped 3; count of bases not matched to a gene: 3. CDR1 SGHNT and CDR2 YENEEA come from the germline V gene. The CDR3 totals 16 residues. The CDR3 DNA reads as TGTGCCAGCAGCTCGACTAGCGGGGGGGCTACAGATACGCAGTATTTT. Translated: CASSSTSGGATDTQYF.

V is TRBV7-9 and J is TRBJ2-2; 7 bases are a match to TRBD1. V lost 5 bases and J lost 3; bases outside the gene matches: 3. The CDR3 contains 14 residues. CDR1 and CDR2 from the germline V gene are SEHNR and FQNEAQ (reference sequence). In DNA, the CDR3 is TGTGCCAGCAGCCCCGGGACAGACACCGGGGAGCTGTTTTTT. It encodes CASSPGTDTGELFF.

This chain links TRBV19 with TRBJ2-4; 8 nucleotides agree with TRBD1. V lost 8 bases and J lost 2; bases outside the gene matches: 8. The V gene's germline CDR1 is LNHDA and CDR2 SQIVND (reference sequence). The CDR3 has 15 amino acids. CDR3 nucleotides: TGTGCCAGTTTCAGGGGGCGCGAACCCAAAAACATTCAGTACTTC. Translation gives CASFRGREPKNIQYF.

The genes are TRBV2 and TRBJ2-7; 11 bases map to TRBD1. Trimming took 3 bases from V and 3 from J; bases not matched to a gene: 7. The length of the CDR3 is 16 residues. Germline CDR1 is SNHLY and CDR2 is FYNNEI. The CDR3 reads CASSDPGQGAIYEQYF. The CDR3 bases are TGTGCCAGCAGTGACCCCGGACAGGGGGCGATCTACGAGCAGTACTTC. Full variable domain (missing parts from reference TRBV2 and TRBJ2-7): EPEVTQTPSHQVTQMGQEVILRCVPISNHLYFYWYRQILGQKVEFLVSFYNNEISEKSEIFDDQFSVERPDGSNFTLKIRSTKLEDSAMYFCASSDPGQGAIYEQYFGPGTRLTVT.

V and J are TRBV28 and TRBJ1-4; D gene unclear. V gave up 2 bases and J gave up 5 bases, with 9 bases separating them. Germline CDR1 and CDR2: MDHEN and SYDVKM. This CDR3 has 14 residues. CDR3 in amino acids: CASSLTPMNEKLFF. The DNA for the CDR3 is TGTGCCAGCAGTTTAACACCAATGAATGAAAAACTGTTTTTT.

This chain connects TRBV5-6 to TRBJ1-2; D might be TRBD1 (6 bases). This CDR3 has 15 residues. V dropped 0 bases and J dropped 8 bases, with 17 bases sitting between them. Per germline, CDR1 SGHDT and CDR2 YYEEEE. CDR3 nucleotides: TGTGCCAGCAGCTTGGGCGCGGGGGCGTTTCTAGGCTACACCTTC. This codes for CASSLGAGAFLGYTF.

The rearrangement links TRBV11-3 to TRBJ2-2, with unresolved D. V lost 5 bases, J lost 1 base, and 5 bases lay in between. Germline-derived CDR1 and CDR2 are SGHNT and YENEEA. The CDR3 runs 13 residues. The CDR3 here is CASSKQNTGELFF. In nucleotides, the CDR3 is TGTGCCAGCAGCAAACAGAACACCGGGGAGCTGTTTTTT.

The chain links TRBV13 to TRBJ1-3; possible D gene TRBD1, 6 bases. CDR3 length: 16 residues. Germline V gives CDR1 PRHDT, CDR2 FYEKMQ (reference sequence). Trimming removed 5 bases from V and 3 bases from J, with 17 bases in between. The CDR3 sequence is CASSVDRPLGGNTIYF. For the CDR3, the DNA is TGTGCCAGCAGCGTCGACAGGCCTTTGGGTGGAAACACCATATATTTT.

V and J are TRBV11-2 and TRBJ2-1; D perhaps matches TRBD2 (6 bases). CDR3 length: 18 amino acids. V lost 5 bases and J lost 5, with 25 bases in between. CDR1 is SGHAT, CDR2 FQNNGV, per germline. Here the CDR3 reads CASSPRVGGVAVNNEQFF. Here the CDR3 DNA reads TGTGCCAGCAGCCCCCGGGTCGGCGGGGTGGCCGTAAACAATGAGCAGTTCTTC.

The rearrangement joins TRBV19 to TRBJ2-7; D is ambiguous. Germline V gives CDR1 LNHDA, CDR2 SQIVND (reference sequence). The CDR3 runs 13 residues. Trimming removed 1 base at V and 2 bases at J, with 6 bases between. CDR3 nucleotide sequence: TGTGCCAGTAGTATAGGCCAGGCCTACGAGCAGTACTTC. Its translation is CASSIGQAYEQYF.

J is TRBJ2-5 and V is TRBV29-1, with 7 nucleotides matching TRBD1. After removal of 0 bases from V and 2 bases from J, the junction contained 6 bases not matched to a gene. This CDR3 has 15 amino acids. Germline V gene data show CDR1 as SQVTM and CDR2 as ANQGSEA. CDR3 amino acids: CSVEDLTGPQETQYF. The DNA for the CDR3 is TGCAGCGTTGAAGATCTGACAGGGCCACAAGAGACCCAGTACTTC.

The V call is TRBV5-1, the J call TRBJ2-1, with 8 bases lining up with TRBD2. The J segment lost 9 bases and the V segment lost 0 bases, leaving 5 bases of the junction unmatched. The CDR3 length is 14 residues. CDR1 and CDR2 (germline): SGHRS, YFSETQ. The CDR3 is CASSLAYGGVEQFF. Written as DNA, the CDR3 is TGCGCCAGCAGCTTGGCCTACGGGGGGGTTGAGCAGTTCTTC. The entire variable domain, with the rest obtained from reference TRBV5-1 and TRBJ2-1, is as follows: KAGVTQTPRYLIKTRGQQVTLSCSPISGHRSVSWYQQTPGQGLQFLFEYFSETQRNKGNFPGRFSGRQFSNSRSEMNVSTLELGDSALYLCASSLAYGGVEQFFGPGTRLTVL.

This clone was seen a handful of times. J is TRBJ1-2 and V is TRBV12-3 or TRBV12-4; possible D gene TRBD1, 6 bases. The CDR3 has 13 residues. Trimming removed 5 bases from V and 4 bases from J, with 11 bases in between. This CDR3 is CASSTQGPYGYTF. CDR3 DNA: TGTGCCAGCAGTACACAGGGTCCCTATGGCTACACCTTC.

The chain carries TRBV27 and TRBJ2-7; 8 bases fit TRBD1. The CDR3 runs 14 residues. The V gene's germline CDR1 is MNHEY and CDR2 SMNVEV (reference sequence). J was trimmed by 7 bases and V by 6 bases; bases with no gene match: 11. The CDR3: CASSSIDRGWEQYF. The CDR3 DNA reads as TGTGCCAGCAGCAGCATCGACAGGGGTTGGGAGCAGTACTTC.

This chain joins TRBV28 and TRBJ1-2; TRBD1 aligns across 8 bases. This CDR3 is 15 amino acids long. V shed 6 bases, J shed 7 bases, and the junction held 13 bases outside the gene matches. Germline CDR1 MDHEN, CDR2 SYDVKM. The CDR3 here is CASSPPPGGEVGYTF. The CDR3 nucleotides read TGTGCCAGCAGCCCCCCCCCAGGGGGCGAGGTTGGCTACACCTTC.

V and J are TRBV5-1 and TRBJ2-2; 13 bases align to TRBD2. The CDR3 is 19 amino acids. J was trimmed by 0 bases and V by 2 bases; bases with no gene match: 7. From germline, CDR1 is SGHRS and CDR2 YFSETQ. The CDR3 spells CASSLGLAGDLANTGELFF. CDR3 DNA: TGCGCCAGCAGCTTAGGACTAGCGGGGGACCTCGCGAACACCGGGGAGCTGTTTTTT.

The chain uses TRBV6-5 and TRBJ1-1; D gene uncertain. CDR1 is MNHEY and CDR2 is SVGAGI in the germline V gene. Between the trimmed V and J ends, which lost 0 bases and 7 bases, there was a span of 12 bases. The CDR3 extends over 14 amino acids. CDR3 bases: TGTGCCAGCAGTTACTCGAGTAGCGTCATTGAAGCTTTCTTT. This sequence encodes CASSYSSSVIEAFF.

This chain links TRBV7-9 with TRBJ2-3, with TRBD1 as a possible D gene (5 bases). CDR1 is SEHNR and CDR2 is FQNEAQ in the germline V gene (reference sequence). CDR3 length: 17 residues. Trimming stripped 0 bases from V and 3 bases from J, with 16 bases between. The chain's CDR3 is CASSLAPRKPGTDTQYF. In nucleotides, the CDR3 is TGTGCCAGCAGCTTAGCCCCACGGAAACCAGGGACAGATACGCAGTATTTT. The full variable domain, in which reference TRBV7-9 and TRBJ2-3 provide the parts outside the CDR3, is DTGVSQNPRHKITKRGQNVTFRCDPISEHNRLYWYRQTLGQGPEFLTYFQNEAQLEKSRLLSDRFSAERPKGSFSTLEIQRTEQGDSAMYLCASSLAPRKPGTDTQYFGPGTRLTVL.

This chain joins TRBV5-5 and TRBJ1-5; D is ambiguous. Trimming left V 4 bases short and J 5 bases short, with 16 bases between. The CDR3 is 15 amino acids. CDR1 SGHKS and CDR2 YYEKEE come from the germline V gene (reference sequence). CDR3 sequence: CASSKDRGFYQPQHF. CDR3 DNA sequence: TGTGCCAGCAGCAAAGACCGGGGTTTCTATCAGCCCCAGCATTTT.

The CDR3 DNA reads as TGTGCCAGCAGTTATTCCCGGGGGTTGGGAAACAATGAGCAGTTCTTC. Amino acids: CASSYSRGLGNNEQFF. V and J are TRBV6-2 or TRBV6-3 and TRBJ2-1; TRBD2 is a possible D gene (6 bases). The CDR3 sequence is 16 residues long. V lost 3 bases, J lost 5 bases, and 17 bases lay in between. CDR1 and CDR2 from the germline V gene are MNHEY and SVGEGT.

The rearrangement links TRBV14 to TRBJ2-5; D is possibly TRBD1 (5 bases). Per the germline V gene, CDR1 is SGHDN and CDR2 is FVKESK. Trimming took off 4 bases at V and 1 base at J, with 13 bases between the two ends. The CDR3 contains 15 residues. The CDR3 DNA follows: TGTGCCAGCAGCCTACGCTTCAGGGTCCAAGAGACCCAGTACTTC. Its translation is CASSLRFRVQETQYF.

The chain carries TRBV11-3 and TRBJ2-1, with D possibly being TRBD2 (6 bases). Germline lookup yields CDR1 SGHNT and CDR2 YENEEA. The CDR3 length is 14 residues. V lost 5 bases to trimming and J lost 5 bases, with 13 bases between them. In DNA form, the CDR3 reads TGTGCCAGCAGCGGCGGGACTGACGACAATGAGCAGTTCTTC. Translated, it gives CASSGGTDDNEQFF.

This sequence joins TRBV6-1 and TRBJ1-6, with no clear D. Trimming removed 5 bases at V and 9 bases at J, with 14 bases between. The CDR3 consists of 14 residues. CDR1 MNHNS and CDR2 SASEGT come from the germline V gene. CDR3 sequence: CASSYRPEGSPLHF. In DNA form, the CDR3 reads TGTGCCAGCAGTTATCGACCGGAGGGTTCACCCCTCCACTTT.

The J gene is TRBJ2-4, the V gene TRBV28; 9 bases are shared with TRBD1. Trimming cost V 7 bases and J 1 base; bases outside gene matches: 8. This CDR3 contains 16 residues. Germline CDR1 reads MDHEN; CDR2 reads SYDVKM. The CDR3 DNA follows: TGTGCCAGCAATCGACCGGGACAGGGCGCCAAAAACATTCAGTACTTC. It specifies CASNRPGQGAKNIQYF.

V usage is TRBV7-6 and J usage is TRBJ2-5; D is unresolved. Germline V lookup: CDR1 SGHVS, CDR2 FNYEAQ. There are 12 residues in the CDR3. V was trimmed by 5 bases and J by 2 bases, leaving 6 bases between them. CDR3 amino acids: CASSQQQETQYF. The CDR3 DNA follows: TGTGCCAGCAGCCAACAGCAAGAGACCCAGTACTTC.